This T cell receptor (beta chain) was sequenced for a study of T cell changes during pregnancy in multiple sclerosis (dated by TCRdb to the late 2010s). Looking at the study overall: In women with multiple sclerosis, the researchers looked at how the T cell repertoire shifted as pregnancy progressed.

From its cysteine to its phenylalanine, the CDR3 spans 15 amino acids. Only the CDR3 portion is preserved as DNA: 45 bases, with reading frame beginning at the first base. The germline V gene specifies MDHEN as CDR1 and SYDVKM as CDR2. V loses 10 bases, J loses 4 bases, and the germline ends lie 23 bases apart. About this clone itself: This receptor's antigen is unknown. No base-level quality is on record; no much larger clone is a single base apart.

The library relied on the immunoSEQ multiplex PCR assay. TCRdb obtained this table from immuneACCESS and retained in-frame rearrangements with V and J assigned. These tables miss some clones; where compared with another copy, unresolved V genes account for less than half of the shortfall, and the remainder is unexplained. The sample table lists 59,000 or so clones, roughly 90% of them with a count of one. The ten largest account for around 2.8% of the sample. The sequencing used peripheral blood, collected in the third trimester of pregnancy. The sequence derives from a female donor in good health, enrolled as a control in a pregnancy study. The chain uses TRBV28 and TRBJ2-7, with TRBD2 perhaps the D gene, on 6 matching bases. The sequence in DNA is TGTGCCATTTCCCCTCTCTGGCGGGAAGGTTACGAGCAGTACTTC. This yields the protein CAISPLWREGYEQYF.